These T cell receptor beta chains were read from a single sample in a study of CD8+ T cells in alopecia areata. The assay was immunoSEQ multiplex PCR, and TCRdb's table has in-frame clones only and misses some. The table includes 100,000 to 150,000 clones, about 57% detected once. Here the sequenced sample was CD4+ T cells sorted from blood, taken at week 0. These receptors originate from a human donor with alopecia areata. Both conserved end residues are part of each CDR3. A D gene is named only where the DNA matches it firmly. The size field is filled for only some rows; it gives once, few, many or a size class.

J,V,size,D,DNA,CDR3
TRBJ2-2,TRBV5-6,.,TRBD2,TGTGCCAGCAGCTCCCTTAAAAGCGGGGAGTTACCGACCGGGGAGCTGTTTTTT,CASSSLKSGELPTGELFF
TRBJ1-2,TRBV29-1,.,.,TGCAGCGTTGGTCAGACAAGCAGACAAGCCCACACCTTC,CSVGQTSRQAHTF
TRBJ2-7,TRBV7-8,.,TRBD2,TGTGCCAGCAGCCATCCCCGGGGGGGCTACGAGCAGTACTTC,CASSHPRGGYEQYF
TRBJ2-1,TRBV7-2,.,TRBD2,TGTGCCAGCAGCTTAGGCCCCCGGGGGGGCCGCTACAATGAGCAGTTCTTC,CASSLGPRGGRYNEQFF
TRBJ1-2,TRBV7-9,.,.,TGTGCCAGCAGCCTATCGACAAGGACGGGGTATGGCTACACCTTC,CASSLSTRTGYGYTF
TRBJ1-1,TRBV29-1,.,.,TGCAGCGTCAAACAGGGAATGGGGACTGAAGCTTTCTTT,CSVKQGMGTEAFF
TRBJ2-7,TRBV5-1,.,TRBD2,TGCGCCAGCAGCTTTGGGACTAGCTCCTACGAGCAGTACTTC,CASSFGTSSYEQYF
TRBJ2-1,TRBV5-1,few,.,TGCGCCAGCAGCTTGAATGCGGAAAACAATGAGCAGTTCTTC,CASSLNAENNEQFF
TRBJ2-7,TRBV5-1,once,.,TGCGCCAGCAGCTTCGTGGGGAGCTCCTACGAGCAGTACTTC,CASSFVGSSYEQYF
TRBJ1-2,TRBV30,.,.,TGTGCCTGGAGTGGGCCTTCCCCGACCCGGGGCTACACCTTC,CAWSGPSPTRGYTF
TRBJ2-5,TRBV11-3,.,.,TGTGCCAGCAGCCCAGCACCGCAGGGGACCCAGTACTTC,CASSPAPQGTQYF
TRBJ2-7,TRBV6-5,.,.,TGTGCCAGCAGTTACTCCAGGGCGCTATACGAGCAGTACTTC,CASSYSRALYEQYF
TRBJ1-5,TRBV19,.,TRBD1,TGTGCCAGCTGGGACAGGGGACTTAGCAATCAGCCCCAGCATTTT,CASWDRGLSNQPQHF
TRBJ2-2,TRBV7-6,.,TRBD2,TGTGCCAGCAGCTATGGACTAGCGGGAGAGGGGCTGTTTTTT,CASSYGLAGEGLFF
TRBJ2-7,TRBV7-2,few,.,TGTGCCAGCAGCTTATCTCGGGGCGGCGGGTACGAGCAGTACTTC,CASSLSRGGGYEQYF
TRBJ2-2,TRBV4-1,few,.,TGCGCCAGCAGCCACGGGAGCGGACAGTCGAACACCGGGGAGCTGTTTTTT,CASSHGSGQSNTGELFF
TRBJ1-2,TRBV6-5,.,TRBD1,TGTGCCAGCAGTTACTACTCGGGACAGGGGTCGGATGGCTACACCTTC,CASSYYSGQGSDGYTF
TRBJ2-2,TRBV27,once,TRBD1,TGTGCCAGCACCCGACAGGGGGTTAACACCGGGGAGCTGTTTTTT,CASTRQGVNTGELFF
TRBJ2-1,TRBV7-9,few,.,TGTGCCAGCAGCTTGAACCGAGGACCCTACAATGAGCAGTTCTTC,CASSLNRGPYNEQFF
TRBJ2-6,TRBV5-1,.,TRBD1,TGCGCCAGCAGCAAGGAACTCTCAAGGGGGCTCGGGGCCAACGTCCTGACTTTC,CASSKELSRGLGANVLTF
TRBJ2-7,TRBV4-1,few,.,TGCGCCAGCAGACGGGACCAAGTTTCCTACGAGCAGTACTTC,CASRRDQVSYEQYF
TRBJ2-1,TRBV27,few,.,TGTGCCAGCAGTTTATTGCGGTCAGGGGCAGGGGAGCAGTTCTTC,CASSLLRSGAGEQFF
TRBJ2-3,TRBV2,.,TRBD1,TGTGCCAGCGGGACAGGGACCACAGATACGCAGTATTTT,CASGTGTTDTQYF
TRBJ2-5,TRBV27,.,.,TGTGCCAGCAGTCCGACCTCCCAAGAGACCCAGTACTTC,CASSPTSQETQYF
TRBJ2-5,TRBV6-6,few,TRBD2,TGTGCCAGCAGTTCCCCGACTAGCGGGAAACAAGAGACCCAGTACTTC,CASSSPTSGKQETQYF
TRBJ1-1,TRBV28,.,.,TGTGCCAGCCACGGGACGATGAACACTGAAGCTTTCTTT,CASHGTMNTEAFF
TRBJ2-2,TRBV5-1,.,TRBD1,TGCGCCAGCAGCCTGGACAGGGTCGACACCGGGGAGCTGTTTTTT,CASSLDRVDTGELFF
TRBJ2-7,TRBV5-1,.,.,TGCGCCAGCAGCTTGTGGGATTCCTACGAGCAGTACTTC,CASSLWDSYEQYF
TRBJ2-7,TRBV29-1,.,TRBD1,TGCAGCGGGGGACAGGGTTCCTACGAGCAGTACTTC,CSGGQGSYEQYF
TRBJ1-1,TRBV10-3,.,.,TGTGCCATCGCTGAACGGACCCTGAACACTGAAGCTTTCTTT,CAIAERTLNTEAFF
TRBJ2-5,TRBV5-1,few,TRBD1,TGCGCCAGCAGCTTGGCGGACAGGGGCCAAGAGACCCAGTACTTC,CASSLADRGQETQYF
TRBJ2-5,TRBV15,few,.,TGTGCCACCAGCAGAGATGTAGGAGGACAAGAGACCCAGTACTTC,CATSRDVGGQETQYF
TRBJ2-1,TRBV27,.,TRBD2,TGTGCCAGCACCACACTCCCACAGGGACTAGCGACAAGGAGTGAGCAGTTCTTC,CASTTLPQGLATRSEQFF
TRBJ1-4,TRBV18,.,.,TGTGCCAGCTCACCGGAAAACCTCGACCGTGAAAAACTGTTTTTT,CASSPENLDREKLFF
TRBJ2-7,TRBV7-2,.,.,TGTGCCAGCAGCTTAGAAATATACGAGCAGTACTTC,CASSLEIYEQYF
TRBJ1-1,TRBV6-5,.,TRBD1,TGTGCCAGCAGTTATAGGGGACAGCAACGTTATGAAGCTTTCTTT,CASSYRGQQRYEAFF
TRBJ1-1,TRBV7-9,few,.,TGTGCCAGCCGGACAGCCCCGAACACTGAAGCTTTCTTT,CASRTAPNTEAFF
TRBJ2-1,TRBV5-1,.,TRBD1,TGCGCCAGCAGCTTGTTGGGACAGGGGGCGCTGAATGAGCAGTTCTTC,CASSLLGQGALNEQFF
TRBJ1-5,TRBV28,.,.,TGTGCCAGCAGTTTAATAGATCAGCCCCAGCATTTT,CASSLIDQPQHF
TRBJ1-1,TRBV10-3,.,.,TGTGCCATCAGTGAGTCAAGGGGTGGTTCGGACACTGAAGCTTTCTTT,CAISESRGGSDTEAFF
TRBJ1-5,TRBV28,.,.,TGTGCCAGCAGTCAAGAGACCCGGCCCCAGCATTTT,CASSQETRPQHF
TRBJ2-1,TRBV2,.,.,TGTGCCAGCAGTGACAGGGGCCCTGAGCAGTTCTTC,CASSDRGPEQFF
TRBJ2-6,TRBV27,few,.,TGTGCCAGCAGTTTCTCTTCTGGGGCCAACGTCCTGACTTTC,CASSFSSGANVLTF
TRBJ2-2,TRBV19,few,.,TGTGCCAGTAGTATGAGATCCGGGGAGCTGTTTTTT,CASSMRSGELFF
TRBJ2-7,TRBV4-1,once,TRBD2,TGCGCCAGCACCCAGGAACTAGCGGGCCTACCCTACGAGCAGTACTTC,CASTQELAGLPYEQYF
TRBJ2-7,TRBV6-4,.,.,TGTGCCAGCAGTGTTGAACTCTCGACTAGCTACGAGCAGTACTTC,CASSVELSTSYEQYF
TRBJ2-3,TRBV19,.,.,TGTGCCAGTAGTATCCGGGGAAGTGATACGCAGTATTTT,CASSIRGSDTQYF